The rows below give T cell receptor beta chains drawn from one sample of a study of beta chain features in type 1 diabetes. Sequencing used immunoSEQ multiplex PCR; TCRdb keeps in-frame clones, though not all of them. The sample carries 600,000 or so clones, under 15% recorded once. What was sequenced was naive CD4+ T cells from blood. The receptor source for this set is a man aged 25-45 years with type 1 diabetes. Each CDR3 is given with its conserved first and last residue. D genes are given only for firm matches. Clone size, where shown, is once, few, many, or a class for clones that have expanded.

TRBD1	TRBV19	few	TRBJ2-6	TGTGCCAGTAGTACGGACAGGGTGATGGGGGCCAACGTCCTGACTTTC	CASSTDRVMGANVLTF
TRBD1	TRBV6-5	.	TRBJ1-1	TGTGCCAGCAGTCCCGGACAGGGTGCTGAAGCTTTCTTT	CASSPGQGAEAFF
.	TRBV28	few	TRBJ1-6	TGTGCCAGCAGTTTAGTAGGTTCACCCCTCCACTTT	CASSLVGSPLHF
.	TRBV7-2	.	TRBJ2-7	TGTGCCAGCAGCCCAGCCAGGGTTCACGAGCAGTACTTC	CASSPARVHEQYF
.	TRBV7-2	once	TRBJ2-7	TGTGCCAGCAGCCCGGGGGCAGGGCGAACCTACGAGCAGTACTTC	CASSPGAGRTYEQYF
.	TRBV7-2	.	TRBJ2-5	TGTGCCAGCAGCCCCCGGGCAGGGGGGCAGGGGGAGACCCAGTACTTC	CASSPRAGGQGETQYF
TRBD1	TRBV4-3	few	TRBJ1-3	TGCGCCAGCAGCCAGCACAGGGGGCGCCGAGTAGAGACTGGAAACACCATATATTTT	CASSQHRGRRVETGNTIYF
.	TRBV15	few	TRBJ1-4	TGTGCCACCAGCCCAACCGCAGGGCCAACTAATGAAAAACTGTTTTTT	CATSPTAGPTNEKLFF
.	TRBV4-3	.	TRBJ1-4	TGCGCCAGCAGCCAAGAAGGGTTTATGAGGGAAAAACTGTTTTTT	CASSQEGFMREKLFF
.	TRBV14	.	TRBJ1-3	TGTGCCAGCAGCCCGCCCTGGACGGGTGGAAACACCATATATTTT	CASSPPWTGGNTIYF
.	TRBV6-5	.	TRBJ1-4	TGTGCCAGCAGCAAACTCGTCCGGTTGGAAAAACTGTTTTTT	CASSKLVRLEKLFF
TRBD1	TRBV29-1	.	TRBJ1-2	TGCAGCGCTGGGCCGGGACAGGGGAACTATGGCTACACCTTC	CSAGPGQGNYGYTF
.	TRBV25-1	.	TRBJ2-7	TGTGCCAGCAGTGACACCTACGAGCAGTACTTC	CASSDTYEQYF
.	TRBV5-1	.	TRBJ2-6	TGCGCCAGCAGCCGGGATGGATCTGGGGCCAACGTCCTGACTTTC	CASSRDGSGANVLTF
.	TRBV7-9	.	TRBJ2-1	TGTGCCAGCAGCTTCGCCCGGAGCTCCTACAATGAGCAGTTCTTC	CASSFARSSYNEQFF
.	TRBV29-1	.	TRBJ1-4	TGCAGCGTGACCCTAGGACAAAAAAATGAAAAACTGTTTTTT	CSVTLGQKNEKLFF
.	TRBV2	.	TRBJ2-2	TGTGCCAGCAGGATTGAGAGTTACACCGGGGAGCTGTTTTTT	CASRIESYTGELFF
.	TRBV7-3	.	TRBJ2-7	TGTGCCAGCAGCTGGTCAGGCTCCTACGAGCAGTACTTC	CASSWSGSYEQYF
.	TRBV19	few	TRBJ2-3	TGTGCCAGTAGTCAGGCTGGGGTGACAGATACGCAGTATTTT	CASSQAGVTDTQYF
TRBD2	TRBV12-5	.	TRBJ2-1	TGTGCTAGTGGGGACCTAGCGGGGGGTCCCTCCTACAATGAGCAGTTCTTC	CASGDLAGGPSYNEQFF
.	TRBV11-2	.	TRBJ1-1	TGTGCCAGCAGCCCTGCCCTGAACACTGAAGCTTTCTTT	CASSPALNTEAFF
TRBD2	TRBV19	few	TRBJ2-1	TGTGCCAGTAGTATCGCTAGCGGGCCCGGGCATGAGCAGTTCTTC	CASSIASGPGHEQFF
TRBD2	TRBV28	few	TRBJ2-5	TGTGCCAGCTCCGGGACTAGCAAAGAGACCCAGTACTTC	CASSGTSKETQYF
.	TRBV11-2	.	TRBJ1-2	TGTGCCAGCAGCTTAGCGGTCCCTAAGAGGGACAATGGCTACACCTTC	CASSLAVPKRDNGYTF